This T cell receptor (beta chain) originates from a study of T cell responses to AZD1222 COVID-19 vaccine. Points on this clone: Its antigen is not identified.

With 1 base clipped from V and 1 base from J, the junction kept 5 bases outside the gene matches. The V gene's germline CDR1 is LNHDA and CDR2 SQIVND (reference sequence). There are 17 residues in the CDR3. Repertoires were generated with immunoSEQ multiplex PCR, while TCRdb's copy carries only in-frame clones and drops some. The sample consists of about 110,000 clones, 87% of them appearing once. Study-level results: Nearly half of the spike-specific TCRs reportedly recognize variant regions that carry no mutations. White British people made up most donors, females outnumbered males, and clonal diversity was possibly underestimated.

The chain is built from TRBV19 and TRBJ2-3, with 10 nucleotides matching TRBD1. The sequence was obtained from an adult who received the AZD1222 COVID-19 vaccine. The input for sequencing was peripheral blood, taken 28 days after the second AZD1222 dose. In DNA form, the CDR3 reads TGTGCCAGTAGTATAGGGGACAGGGGAGGGGGCACAGATACGCAGTATTTT. This translates into CASSIGDRGGGTDTQYF.